The count of the clone carrying this TCR beta chain is one. Other nucleotide sequences from this sample produce the same CDR3. V lost 1 base to trimming and J lost 4 bases; unmatched junction nucleotides: 1. CDR1 SGDLS and CDR2 YYNGEE come from the germline V gene. This CDR3 has 14 amino acids. This specimen belongs to a study of blood T cell repertoires in COVID-19. TCRdb keeps only in-frame clones here, not all; method: immunoSEQ multiplex PCR. The data hold about 180,000 clones, with 75% to 90% observed a single time. Sequenced: peripheral blood. The sequence was collected from a man between 60 and 75 years old with acute or convalescent COVID-19. The chain uses TRBV9 and TRBJ1-5; 8 bases are shared with TRBD1. CDR3 amino acids: CASSVTGGNQPQHF. CDR3 nucleotides: TGTGCCAGCAGCGTAACAGGGGGGAATCAGCCCCAGCATTTT. The full variable domain, completed using reference TRBV9 and TRBJ1-5, is DSGVTQTPKHLITATGQRVTLRCSPRSGDLSVYWYQQSLDQGLQFLIQYYNGEERAKGNILERFSAQQFPDLHSELNLSSLELGDSALYFCASSVTGGNQPQHFGDGTRLSIL.